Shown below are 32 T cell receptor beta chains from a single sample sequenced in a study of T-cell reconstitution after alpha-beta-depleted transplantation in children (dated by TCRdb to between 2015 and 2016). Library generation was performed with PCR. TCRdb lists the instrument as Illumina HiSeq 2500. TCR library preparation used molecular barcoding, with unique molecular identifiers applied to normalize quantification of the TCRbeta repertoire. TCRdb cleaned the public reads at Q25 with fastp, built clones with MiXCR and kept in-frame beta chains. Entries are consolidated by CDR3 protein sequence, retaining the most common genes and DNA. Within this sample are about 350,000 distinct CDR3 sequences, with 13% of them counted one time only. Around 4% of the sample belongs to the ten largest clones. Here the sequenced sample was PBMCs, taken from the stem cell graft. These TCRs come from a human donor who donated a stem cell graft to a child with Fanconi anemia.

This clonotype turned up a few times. The CDR3: CASSLDGTILAKNIQYF. The CDR3 nucleotides are TGTGCCAGCAGCTTAGACGGCACTATCCTAGCCAAAAACATTCAGTACTTC. The chain has TRBV11-2 and TRBJ2-4, with unresolved D. Trimming shortened V by 0 bases and J by 0 bases, and 12 bases separated the two germline ends. Germline CDR1 is SGHAT and CDR2 is FQNNGV. This CDR3 is 17 amino acids long.

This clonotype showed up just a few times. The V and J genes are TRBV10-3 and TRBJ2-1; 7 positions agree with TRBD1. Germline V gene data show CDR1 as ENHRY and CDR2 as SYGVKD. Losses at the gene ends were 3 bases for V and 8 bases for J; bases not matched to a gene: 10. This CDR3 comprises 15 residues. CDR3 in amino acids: CAISDSRADRDEQFF. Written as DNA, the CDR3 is TGTGCCATCAGTGACTCCCGAGCTGACAGGGATGAGCAGTTCTTC.

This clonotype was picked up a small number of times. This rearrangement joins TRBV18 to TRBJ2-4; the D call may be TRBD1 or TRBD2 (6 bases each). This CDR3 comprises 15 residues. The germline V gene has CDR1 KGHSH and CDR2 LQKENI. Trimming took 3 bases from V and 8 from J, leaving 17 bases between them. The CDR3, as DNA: TGTGCCAGCTCACCGGACGGGGGCGCGAGTGACATTCAGTACTTC. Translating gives CASSPDGGASDIQYF.

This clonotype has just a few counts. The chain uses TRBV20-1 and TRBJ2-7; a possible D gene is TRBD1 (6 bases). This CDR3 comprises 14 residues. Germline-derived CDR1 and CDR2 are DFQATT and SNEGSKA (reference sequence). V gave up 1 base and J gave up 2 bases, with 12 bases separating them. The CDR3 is CSARGKGVPYEQYF. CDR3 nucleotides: TGCAGTGCTAGAGGAAAGGGGGTGCCCTACGAGCAGTACTTC.

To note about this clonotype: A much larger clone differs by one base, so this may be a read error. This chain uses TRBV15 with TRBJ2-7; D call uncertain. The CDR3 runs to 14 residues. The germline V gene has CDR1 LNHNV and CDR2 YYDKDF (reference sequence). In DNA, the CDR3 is TGTGCCACCAGCAGGTACACAACCTCCCACGAGCAGTACTTC. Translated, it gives CATSRYTTSHEQYF. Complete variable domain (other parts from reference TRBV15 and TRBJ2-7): DAMVIQNPRYQVTQFGKPVTLSCSQTLNHNVMYWYQQKSSQAPKLLFHYYDKDFNNEADTPDNFQSRRPNTSFCFLDIRSPGLGDTAMYLCATSRYTTSHEQYFGPGTRLTVT.

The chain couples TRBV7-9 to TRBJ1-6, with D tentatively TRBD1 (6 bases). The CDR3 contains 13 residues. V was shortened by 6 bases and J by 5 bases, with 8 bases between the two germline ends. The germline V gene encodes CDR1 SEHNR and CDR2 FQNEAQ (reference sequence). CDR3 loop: CASRDRNNSPLHF. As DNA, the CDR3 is TGTGCCAGCAGGGACAGAAATAATTCACCCCTCCACTTT. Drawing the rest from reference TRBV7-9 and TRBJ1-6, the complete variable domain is DTGVSQNPRHKITKRGQNVTFRCDPISEHNRLYWYRQTLGQGPEFLTYFQNEAQLEKSRLLSDRFSAERPKGSFSTLEIQRTEQGDSAMYLCASRDRNNSPLHFGNGTRLTVT.

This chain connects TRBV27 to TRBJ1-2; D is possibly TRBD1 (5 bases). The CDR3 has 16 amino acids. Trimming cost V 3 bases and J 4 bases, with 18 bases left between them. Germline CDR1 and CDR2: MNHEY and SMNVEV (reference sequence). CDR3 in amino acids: CASSLAAAKGFYGYTF. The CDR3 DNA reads TGTGCCAGCAGTTTGGCGGCGGCGAAGGGGTTCTATGGCTACACCTTC.

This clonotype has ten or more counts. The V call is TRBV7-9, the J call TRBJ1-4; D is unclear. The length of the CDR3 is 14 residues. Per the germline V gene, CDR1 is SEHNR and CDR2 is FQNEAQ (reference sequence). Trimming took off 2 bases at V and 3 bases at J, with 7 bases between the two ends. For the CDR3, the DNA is TGTGCCAGCAGCTTACGGGGTCCTAATGAAAAACTGTTTTTT. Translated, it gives CASSLRGPNEKLFF.

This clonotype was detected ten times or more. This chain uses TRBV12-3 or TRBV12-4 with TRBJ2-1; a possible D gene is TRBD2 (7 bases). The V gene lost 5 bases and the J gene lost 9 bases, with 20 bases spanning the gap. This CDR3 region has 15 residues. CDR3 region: CASSPLRGGAGEQFF. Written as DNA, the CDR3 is TGTGCCAGCAGTCCCCTTAGGGGGGGGGCCGGTGAGCAGTTCTTC.

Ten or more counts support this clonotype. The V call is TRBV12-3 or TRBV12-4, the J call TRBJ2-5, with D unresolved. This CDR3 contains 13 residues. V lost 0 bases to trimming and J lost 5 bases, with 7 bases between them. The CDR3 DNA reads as TGTGCCAGCAGTTTAGCGCGTAGCGAGACCCAGTACTTC. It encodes CASSLARSETQYF.

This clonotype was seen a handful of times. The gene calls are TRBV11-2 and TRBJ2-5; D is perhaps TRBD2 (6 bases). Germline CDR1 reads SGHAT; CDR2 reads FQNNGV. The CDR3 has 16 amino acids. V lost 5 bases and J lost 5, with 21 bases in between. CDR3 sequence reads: CASSPLGTPPSETQYF. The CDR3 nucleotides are TGTGCCAGCAGCCCTCTCGGGACTCCGCCCAGTGAGACCCAGTACTTC.

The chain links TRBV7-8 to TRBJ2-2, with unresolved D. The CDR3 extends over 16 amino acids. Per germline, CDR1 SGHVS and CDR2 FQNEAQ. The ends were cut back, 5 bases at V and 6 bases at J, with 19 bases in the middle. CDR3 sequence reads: CASSILYSLSAGELFF. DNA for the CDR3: TGTGCCAGCAGCATTTTATATAGCCTATCCGCCGGGGAGCTGTTTTTT.

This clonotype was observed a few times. In nucleotides, the CDR3 is TGTGCCAGCTCGAGGGGTCAAGAGGGGGCCCCCACCGGGGAGCTGTTTTTT. It is translated as CASSRGQEGAPTGELFF. V and J are TRBV6-1 and TRBJ2-2; 7 bases agree with TRBD1. Germline V gene data show CDR1 as MNHNS and CDR2 as SASEGT. This CDR3 is built from 17 residues. V lost 8 bases, J lost 4 bases, and 16 bases stayed unmatched.

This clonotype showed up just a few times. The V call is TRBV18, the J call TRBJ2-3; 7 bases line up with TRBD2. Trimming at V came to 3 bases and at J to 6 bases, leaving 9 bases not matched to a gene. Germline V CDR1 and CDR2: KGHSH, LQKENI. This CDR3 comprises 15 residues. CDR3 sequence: CASSPWASGSDTQYF. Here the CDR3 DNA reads TGTGCCAGCTCACCCTGGGCTAGCGGCTCGGATACGCAGTATTTT.

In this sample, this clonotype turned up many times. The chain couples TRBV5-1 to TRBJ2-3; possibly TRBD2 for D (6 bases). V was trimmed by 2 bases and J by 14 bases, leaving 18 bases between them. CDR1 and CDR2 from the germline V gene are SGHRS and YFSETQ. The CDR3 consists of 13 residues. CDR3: CASSLGGTSSGYF. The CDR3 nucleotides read TGCGCCAGCAGCTTAGGCGGGACCTCCTCGGGGTATTTT.

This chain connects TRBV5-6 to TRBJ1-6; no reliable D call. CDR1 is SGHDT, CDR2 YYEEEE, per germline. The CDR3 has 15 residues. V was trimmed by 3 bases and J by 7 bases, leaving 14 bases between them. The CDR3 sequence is CASSSVGRTNSPLHF. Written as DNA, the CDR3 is TGTGCCAGCAGCTCGGTCGGGAGGACCAATTCACCCCTCCACTTT.

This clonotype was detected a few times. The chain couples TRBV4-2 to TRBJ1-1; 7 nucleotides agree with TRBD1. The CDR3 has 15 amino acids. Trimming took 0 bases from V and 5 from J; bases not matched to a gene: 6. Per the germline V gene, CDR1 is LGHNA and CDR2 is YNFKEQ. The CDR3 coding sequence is TGTGCCAGCAGCCAAGAGAGGGGGCGAGGTACTGAAGCTTTCTTT. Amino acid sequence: CASSQERGRGTEAFF.

DNA of the CDR3: TGTGCCAGCAGTTCTTGGCTCGGGGCTAGCGGGAGTTCCTATGAGTACGAGCAGTACTTC. Its translation is CASSSWLGASGSSYEYEQYF. The chain combines TRBV28 with TRBJ2-7, with 10 nucleotides matching TRBD2. CDR3 length: 20 residues. Germline CDR1 reads MDHEN; CDR2 reads SYDVKM. The junction had 22 bases not matched to a gene; V was cut back by 4 bases and J by 4 bases.

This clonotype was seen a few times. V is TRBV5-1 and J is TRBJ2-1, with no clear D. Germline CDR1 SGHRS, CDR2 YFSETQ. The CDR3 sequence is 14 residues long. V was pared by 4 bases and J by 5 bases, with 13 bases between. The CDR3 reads CASSQNELNNEQFF. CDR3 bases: TGCGCCAGCAGCCAGAACGAACTGAACAATGAGCAGTTCTTC.

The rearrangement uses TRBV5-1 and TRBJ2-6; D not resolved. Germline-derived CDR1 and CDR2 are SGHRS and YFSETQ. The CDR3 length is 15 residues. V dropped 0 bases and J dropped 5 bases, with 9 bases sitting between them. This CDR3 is CASSLDSGWANVLTF. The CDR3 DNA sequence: TGCGCCAGCAGCTTGGATTCTGGCTGGGCCAACGTCCTGACTTTC.

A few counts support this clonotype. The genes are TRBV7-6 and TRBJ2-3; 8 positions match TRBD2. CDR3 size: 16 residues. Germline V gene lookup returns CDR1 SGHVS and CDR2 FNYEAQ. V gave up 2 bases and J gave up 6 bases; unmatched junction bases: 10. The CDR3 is CASSLYGGGLGDTQYF. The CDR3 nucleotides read TGTGCCAGCAGCTTATACGGGGGGGGGCTAGGGGATACGCAGTATTTT.

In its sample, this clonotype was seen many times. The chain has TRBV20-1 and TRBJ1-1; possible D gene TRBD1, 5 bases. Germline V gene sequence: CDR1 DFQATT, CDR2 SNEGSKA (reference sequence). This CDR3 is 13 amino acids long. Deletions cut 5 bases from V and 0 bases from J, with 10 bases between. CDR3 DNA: TGCAGTGCTCGGGTGACAGTGAACACTGAAGCTTTCTTT. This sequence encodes CSARVTVNTEAFF.

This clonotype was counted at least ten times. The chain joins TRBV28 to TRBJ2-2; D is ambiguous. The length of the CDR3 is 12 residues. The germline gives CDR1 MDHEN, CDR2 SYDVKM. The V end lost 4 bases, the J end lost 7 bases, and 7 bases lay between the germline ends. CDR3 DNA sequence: TGTGCCAGCAGTTCCGTCAACGGGGAGCTGTTTTTT. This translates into CASSSVNGELFF. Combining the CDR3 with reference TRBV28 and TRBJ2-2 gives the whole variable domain DVKVTQSSRYLVKRTGEKVFLECVQDMDHENMFWYRQDPGLGLRLIYFSYDVKMKEKGDIPEGYSVSREKKERFSLILESASTNQTSMYLCASSSVNGELFFGEGSRLTVL.

This CDR3 reads CASSILGVGSQETQYF. As DNA, the CDR3 is TGTGCCAGCAGTATCCTGGGGGTAGGGAGCCAAGAGACCCAGTACTTC. V and J are TRBV28 and TRBJ2-5, with D possibly called TRBD1 or TRBD2 (5 bases each). Germline V gives CDR1 MDHEN, CDR2 SYDVKM. This CDR3 is 16 amino acids long. V lost 5 bases, J lost 1 base, and 17 bases lay in between.

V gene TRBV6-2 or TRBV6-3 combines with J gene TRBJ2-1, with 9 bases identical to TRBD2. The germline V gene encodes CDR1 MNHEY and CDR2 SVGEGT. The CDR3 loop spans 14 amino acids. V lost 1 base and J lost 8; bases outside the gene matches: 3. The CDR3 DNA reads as TGTGCCAGCAGTTACTGGGGACTAGCCGATGAGCAGTTCTTC. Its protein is CASSYWGLADEQFF.

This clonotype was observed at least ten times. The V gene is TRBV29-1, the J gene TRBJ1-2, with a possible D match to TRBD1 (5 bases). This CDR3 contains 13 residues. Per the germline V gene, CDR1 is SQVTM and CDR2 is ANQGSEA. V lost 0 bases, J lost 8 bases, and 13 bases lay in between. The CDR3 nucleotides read TGCAGCGTTGAAGATCAGCCGGGGGTAGGCTACACCTTC. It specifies CSVEDQPGVGYTF.

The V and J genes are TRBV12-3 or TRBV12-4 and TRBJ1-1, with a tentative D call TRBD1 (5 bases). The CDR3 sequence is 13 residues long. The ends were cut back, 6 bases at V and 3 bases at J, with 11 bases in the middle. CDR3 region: CASRATGDTEAFF. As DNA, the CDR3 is TGTGCCAGCAGAGCCACAGGAGACACTGAAGCTTTCTTT.

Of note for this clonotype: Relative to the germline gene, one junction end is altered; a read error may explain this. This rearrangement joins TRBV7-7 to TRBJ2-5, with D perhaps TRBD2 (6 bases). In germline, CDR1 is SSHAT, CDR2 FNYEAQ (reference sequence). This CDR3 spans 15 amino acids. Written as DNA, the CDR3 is TGTGCTAGCAGCTTAGGGGACTCCGAGATGGAGACCCAGTACTTC. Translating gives CASSLGDSEMETQYF.

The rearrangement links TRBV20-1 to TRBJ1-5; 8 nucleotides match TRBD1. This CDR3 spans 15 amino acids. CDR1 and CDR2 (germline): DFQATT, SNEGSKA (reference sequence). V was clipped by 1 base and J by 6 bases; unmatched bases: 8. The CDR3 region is CSARARTGNSQPQHF. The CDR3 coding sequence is TGCAGTGCTAGAGCCCGGACAGGGAACAGTCAGCCCCAGCATTTT.

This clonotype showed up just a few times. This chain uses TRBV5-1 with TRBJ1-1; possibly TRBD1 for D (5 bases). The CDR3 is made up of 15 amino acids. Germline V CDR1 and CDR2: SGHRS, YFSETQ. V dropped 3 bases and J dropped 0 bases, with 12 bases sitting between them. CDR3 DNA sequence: TGCGCCAGCAGCTGGGGGGGGACTCTGAACACTGAAGCTTTCTTT. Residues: CASSWGGTLNTEAFF. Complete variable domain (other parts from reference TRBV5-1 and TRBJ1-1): KAGVTQTPRYLIKTRGQQVTLSCSPISGHRSVSWYQQTPGQGLQFLFEYFSETQRNKGNFPGRFSGRQFSNSRSEMNVSTLELGDSALYLCASSWGGTLNTEAFFGQGTRLTVV.

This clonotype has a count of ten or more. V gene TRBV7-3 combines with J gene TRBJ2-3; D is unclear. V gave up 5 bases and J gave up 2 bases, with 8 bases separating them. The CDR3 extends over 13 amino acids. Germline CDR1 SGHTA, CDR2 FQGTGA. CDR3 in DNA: TGTGCCAGCAGCCCTCGCCCCACAGATACGCAGTATTTT. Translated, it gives CASSPRPTDTQYF.

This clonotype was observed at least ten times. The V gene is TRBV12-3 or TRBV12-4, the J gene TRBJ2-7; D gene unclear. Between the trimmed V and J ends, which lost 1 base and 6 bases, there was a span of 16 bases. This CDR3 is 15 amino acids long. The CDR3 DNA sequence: TGTGCCAGCAGTTTAGATCGGCCCGATCAAGGCGAGCAGTACTTC. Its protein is CASSLDRPDQGEQYF.